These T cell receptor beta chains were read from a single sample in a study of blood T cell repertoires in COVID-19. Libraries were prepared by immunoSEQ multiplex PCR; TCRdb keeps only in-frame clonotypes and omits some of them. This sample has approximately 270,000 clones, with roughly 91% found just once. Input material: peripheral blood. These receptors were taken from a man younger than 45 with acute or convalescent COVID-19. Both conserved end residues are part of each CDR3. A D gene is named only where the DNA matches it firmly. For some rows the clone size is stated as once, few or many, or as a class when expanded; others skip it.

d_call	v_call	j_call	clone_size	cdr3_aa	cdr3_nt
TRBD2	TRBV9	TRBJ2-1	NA	CASSGGTGGYNEQFF	TGTGCCAGCAGCGGAGGCACGGGGGGATACAATGAGCAGTTCTTC
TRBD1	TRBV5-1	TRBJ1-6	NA	CASSLGQNSPLHF	TGCGCCAGCAGCCTGGGACAGAATTCACCCCTCCACTTT
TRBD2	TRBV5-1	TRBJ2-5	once	CASSHWGASGNQETQYF	TGCGCCAGCAGCCATTGGGGGGCTAGCGGGAACCAAGAGACCCAGTACTTC
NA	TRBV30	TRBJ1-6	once	CAWSVLDNSPLHF	TGTGCCTGGAGTGTACTGGATAATTCACCCCTCCACTTT
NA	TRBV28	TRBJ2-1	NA	CASSSRTARNYNEQFF	TGTGCCAGCAGTTCCCGGACAGCGAGGAACTACAATGAGCAGTTCTTC
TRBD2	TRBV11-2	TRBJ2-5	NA	CASSYSGGGSLETQYF	TGTGCCAGCAGCTATAGCGGGGGGGGATCCTTGGAGACCCAGTACTTC
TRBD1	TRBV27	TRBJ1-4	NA	CASSFTVPGQAPNEKLFF	TGTGCCAGCAGTTTCACCGTCCCGGGACAGGCTCCTAATGAAAAACTGTTTTTT
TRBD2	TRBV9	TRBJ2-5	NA	CASSVGLAGGGETQYF	TGTGCCAGCAGCGTAGGTCTAGCGGGAGGGGGAGAGACCCAGTACTTC
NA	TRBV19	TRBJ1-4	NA	CASSLGQGGEKLFF	TGTGCCAGTAGTCTTGGACAAGGGGGTGAAAAACTGTTTTTT
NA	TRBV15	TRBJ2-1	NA	CATSRERAGYEQFF	TGTGCCACCAGCAGAGAGAGGGCAGGTTATGAGCAGTTCTTC
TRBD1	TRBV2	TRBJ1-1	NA	CASRSQGATEAFF	TGTGCCAGCAGATCACAGGGGGCCACTGAAGCTTTCTTT
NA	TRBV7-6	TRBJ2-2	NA	CASSYTGHITGELFF	TGTGCCAGCAGCTACACGGGACACATCACCGGGGAGCTGTTTTTT
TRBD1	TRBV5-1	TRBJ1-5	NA	CASSFGDRSNQPQHF	TGCGCCAGCAGCTTTGGGGACAGATCCAATCAGCCCCAGCATTTT
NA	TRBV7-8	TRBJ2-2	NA	CASSLARDRPNTGELFF	TGTGCCAGCAGCTTAGCGCGCGACAGACCGAACACCGGGGAGCTGTTTTTT
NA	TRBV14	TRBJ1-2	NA	CASSPRVATTYGYTF	TGTGCCAGCAGCCCCCGGGTCGCAACAACCTATGGCTACACCTTC
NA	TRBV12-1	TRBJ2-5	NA	CASSFDRGETQYF	TGTGCCAGCAGCTTTGACAGGGGGGAGACCCAGTACTTC
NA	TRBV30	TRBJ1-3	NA	CAWSWRESSGNTIYF	TGTGCCTGGAGTTGGAGGGAAAGCTCTGGAAACACCATATATTTT
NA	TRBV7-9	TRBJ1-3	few	CASSRGGVVTGNTIYF	TGTGCCAGCAGCCGCGGGGGAGTAGTAACTGGAAACACCATATATTTT
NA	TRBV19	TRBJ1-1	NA	CASRNRADEAFF	TGTGCCAGTAGAAACAGGGCGGATGAAGCTTTCTTT
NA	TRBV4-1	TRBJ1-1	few	CASSQVIGEAFF	TGCGCCAGCAGCCAAGTGATCGGTGAAGCTTTCTTT